These T cell receptor beta chains were read from a single sample in a study of cytomegalovirus exposure and HLA in healthy donors. The table came from immunoSEQ multiplex PCR; TCRdb's copy has only in-frame clones and leaves some out. The sample contains just under 70,000 clones, around four fifths of which appear only once. Sequences were obtained from PBMCs. These receptors all stem from a human donor in good health. The CDR3 runs from the conserved cysteine through the conserved F or W.

15	TRBV6-1	TRBJ1-1	CASRDIRQGNTEAFF
17	TRBV7-6	TRBJ1-1	CASSLEVAGPPNTEAFF
17	TRBV5-1	TRBJ2-6	CASRLAELSSGANVLTF
15	TRBV27	TRBJ1-2	CASRARVGGTDGYTF
15	TRBV2	TRBJ1-4	CASNTVGQGGEKLFF
15	TRBV7-9	TRBJ1-1	CASSASDPMNTEAFF
13	TRBV10-3	TRBJ1-2	CAISPRDNDGYTF
12	TRBV5-6	TRBJ2-5	CASSLQQETQYF
13	TRBV7-9	TRBJ2-5	CASRTGIQETQYF
15	TRBV6-5	TRBJ2-1	CASSQTLRVFNEQFF
16	TRBV2	TRBJ1-6	CASRDGQSSYNSPLHF
16	TRBV5-6	TRBJ2-7	CASSPNRGWNPYEQYF
13	TRBV6-5	TRBJ1-2	CASGPGQIYGYTF
13	TRBV19	TRBJ2-2	CASSYRGPGELFF
14	TRBV7-2	TRBJ1-1	CASSLVISNTEAFF
13	TRBV25-1	TRBJ2-5	CASSFQGQGTQYF
17	TRBV28	TRBJ2-7	CASSLSGLGTGGYEQYF
13	TRBV5-1	TRBJ2-3	CASSANRDLGTYF
17	TRBV7-8	TRBJ2-1	CASSLGTGNPIYNEQFF
14	TRBV18	TRBJ2-7	CASSSSGGSYEQYF
15	TRBV27	TRBJ2-1	CASSLGWQVYNEQFF
19	TRBV6-1	TRBJ1-6	CASSGLVRGPEFYNSPLHF
15	TRBV5-4	TRBJ1-2	CASSTPRDSNYGYTF
15	TRBV11-2	TRBJ1-2	CASSRTQGDSYGYTF
16	TRBV10-3	TRBJ1-2	CAISESAGVITYGYTF
15	TRBV6-1	TRBJ1-3	CASSELAISGNTIYF
15	TRBV5-1	TRBJ2-6	CASRDPANGANVLTF
14	TRBV7-2	TRBJ1-1	CASSLGQANTEAFF
15	TRBV6-5	TRBJ1-5	CASSRGGEMDQPQHF
13	TRBV29-1	TRBJ1-5	CSVASGVTQPQHF
14	TRBV30	TRBJ1-6	CAWSGGQDNSPLHF
13	TRBV29-1	TRBJ2-1	CSVDRGGFEEQFF
12	TRBV6-5	TRBJ2-2	CAARGGNGELFF
15	TRBV27	TRBJ2-1	CASSSLMAMENEQFF
13	TRBV5-1	TRBJ1-5	CASSLEAGGPQHF
14	TRBV7-8	TRBJ1-5	CASSPLQYNQPQHF
12	TRBV14	TRBJ1-1	CASSPGPREAFF
15	TRBV27	TRBJ2-5	CASSKTSGRLTTQYF
14	TRBV5-8	TRBJ2-7	CASSLGHQPYEQYF
14	TRBV5-6	TRBJ1-1	CASSLAAGLGEAFF
16	TRBV2	TRBJ2-1	CASSDPGQHSYNEQFF
14	TRBV7-2	TRBJ1-4	CASSIDRGSEKLFF
13	TRBV29-1	TRBJ1-2	CSVRDSLNYGYTF
14	TRBV6-1	TRBJ2-2	CASSELGNTGELFF
11	TRBV28	TRBJ2-7	CASSSGTSLYF
14	TRBV7-6	TRBJ2-2	CASSLAYPPGELFF
15	TRBV25-1	TRBJ2-7	CASSAYMGGAYEQYF
17	TRBV2	TRBJ2-2	CASSGVAGGPATGELFF
16	TRBV5-4	TRBJ2-5	CASSLEIGRGEKTQYF
13	TRBV15	-	CATSTDSSYEQYF
13	TRBV30	TRBJ1-1	CAWSVSVNTEAFF
17	TRBV4-3	TRBJ1-4	CASSLSTMGTGAEKLFF
14	TRBV6-5	TRBJ1-5	CASRGALPYQPQHF
15	TRBV18	TRBJ2-5	CASSPPGTRGETQYF
14	TRBV7-2	TRBJ1-3	CASSQDRDGNTIYF
15	TRBV7-3	TRBJ2-1	CASSSRGGQRDEQFF